The source of this TCR beta chain is a study of blood T cell repertoires in COVID-19. Produced via immunoSEQ multiplex PCR; TCRdb's table is partial and in-frame only. The sample lists 300,000 to 350,000 clones; 88% were seen once. Points on this clone: An end of the junction does not agree with germline; a read error may underlie this.

The CDR3 covers 14 residues. Looked up from germline, CDR1 is MDHEN and CDR2 is SYDVKM. Cohort assignment relied on participant-reported clinical history. V gene TRBV28 combines with J gene TRBJ1-4, with a tentative D call TRBD1 (6 bases). Material: PBMCs or T cells enriched from blood (not recorded which). The clonotype was recovered from a woman in her twenties or thirties who had been exposed to COVID-19. This CDR3 is CASSLFPGHEKLFF. In nucleotides, the CDR3 is TGTGCCAGCAGTTTATTCCCGGGACATGAGAAACTGTTTTTT.